This is a list of T cell receptor beta chains from one sample in a study of cytomegalovirus exposure and HLA in healthy donors. Clones were read by immunoSEQ multiplex PCR, and TCRdb kept only the in-frame ones, dropping some. There are approximately 190,000 clones in the sample; more than 75% occur only once, and around 3.6% lies in the top ten. Specimen: PBMCs. The receptors here all came from a man in his forties or fifties in good health and CMV-seropositive. The CDR3 runs from the conserved cysteine through the conserved F or W. D genes are given only for firm matches. Size values are once, few and many counts, or a class for expanded clones, and some rows have none.

cdr3_nt cdr3_aa j_call clone_size d_call v_call
TGTGCCAGTAGTATGAGGGCAGAAGGGTATGGCTACACCTTC CASSMRAEGYGYTF TRBJ1-2 - - TRBV19
TGTGCCAGCAGCTTAGGAGGGACTAGCGGGGTCGAGCAGTACTTC CASSLGGTSGVEQYF TRBJ2-7 - TRBD2 TRBV11-2
TGTGCCAGCAGTTACACCGGCGGGCTTAACTATGGCTACACCTTC CASSYTGGLNYGYTF TRBJ1-2 - - TRBV6-5
TGTGCCAGCAGCTTAGAGACGGGTCTCTCTGGGGCCAACGTCCTGACTTTC CASSLETGLSGANVLTF TRBJ2-6 few - TRBV7-9
TGCAGCGTCGGGATCTGGACAGGGACCTTGGAGACCCAGTACTTC CSVGIWTGTLETQYF TRBJ2-5 - TRBD1 TRBV29-1
TGCGCCAGCAGTGAGAAGGACAGGGAGAATCAGCCCCAGCATTTT CASSEKDRENQPQHF TRBJ1-5 - TRBD1 TRBV10-1
TGCGCCAGCAGCCTGGGGGCCACCCAAGAGACCCAGTACTTC CASSLGATQETQYF TRBJ2-5 - - TRBV5-1
TGTGCCAGCAGCATCGGCTTAGGACAGGGAAATGGCTACACCTTC CASSIGLGQGNGYTF TRBJ1-2 - TRBD1 TRBV6-1
TGTGCCATCAGTGAGTCGGTGTGGGGCCATAATTCACCCCTCCACTTT CAISESVWGHNSPLHF TRBJ1-6 few - TRBV10-3
TGTGCCAGCAGTGAACAGGGCTATGGCTACACCTTC CASSEQGYGYTF TRBJ1-2 - - TRBV2
TGTGCCAGCTCACCATCCGAGTTCGGGGAGCTGTTTTTT CASSPSEFGELFF TRBJ2-2 - - TRBV18
TGTGCCAGCACCCCGCGGGGGCTTGACGGGGAGCTGTTTTTT CASTPRGLDGELFF TRBJ2-2 - - TRBV7-2
TGCGCCAGCAGCCCGAGGACAGGGGGCAGGACTGAAGCTTTCTTT CASSPRTGGRTEAFF TRBJ1-1 - TRBD1 TRBV5-1
TGTGCCAGCAGTACCCGGACAGGGGGAGGCGAGCAGTACTTC CASSTRTGGGEQYF TRBJ2-7 - TRBD1 TRBV6-5
TGTGCCACCTCCCAGGCCTACGAGCAGTACTTC CATSQAYEQYF TRBJ2-7 - - TRBV11-2
TGTGCCAGCAGTTTAGGGGCCAGCTTATCCGAGCAGTACTTC CASSLGASLSEQYF TRBJ2-7 - - TRBV28
TGTGCCAGCAGTTTTTCGGCGGGAGCGAAGACCCAGTACTTC CASSFSAGAKTQYF TRBJ2-5 - TRBD2 TRBV28
TGCGCCAGCAGCTTGGGTAGCGGGGGAGGGATGAACACTGAAGCTTTCTTT CASSLGSGGGMNTEAFF TRBJ1-1 - - TRBV5-1
TGTGCCAGCAGCCCTGGACAGGGGGACACCGGGGAGCTGTTTTTT CASSPGQGDTGELFF TRBJ2-2 - TRBD1 TRBV5-4
TGTGCCAGCAAGACAGAGACCCGCTCTGGGGCCAACGTCCTGACTTTC CASKTETRSGANVLTF TRBJ2-6 - - TRBV2
TGCGCCAGCAGCTACCTAGCGGGGGTTTCAGAGACCCAGTACTTC CASSYLAGVSETQYF TRBJ2-5 few TRBD2 TRBV5-1
TGCAGCGTCGGGGAACTCCTTCATGGTGAGCAGTTCTTC CSVGELLHGEQFF TRBJ2-1 - - TRBV29-1
TGTGCCAGCAGCTTAGCAGCGGGATCGTACGAGCAGTACTTC CASSLAAGSYEQYF TRBJ2-7 - TRBD2 TRBV7-9
TGTGCCAGCAGTTACTCGGGAGTCTTACCTGGGAACGAGCAGTACTTC CASSYSGVLPGNEQYF TRBJ2-7 - - TRBV6-5
TGTGCCAGCAGTCTCTATCCCGCGTGTGAGCAGTTCTTC CASSLYPACEQFF TRBJ2-1 - - TRBV27
TGCGCCAGCAGCTTGGTGGCGGGGGGAGAAAAACTGTTTTTT CASSLVAGGEKLFF TRBJ1-4 - - TRBV5-1
TGTGCCAGTAGTCCTCAGGTCTCTGGGGCCAACGTCCTGACTTTC CASSPQVSGANVLTF TRBJ2-6 - - TRBV19
TGTGCCAGCAGTGCGGACAGGGGGAAGTCCGGGGAGCTGTTTTTT CASSADRGKSGELFF TRBJ2-2 once TRBD1 TRBV6-1
TGTGCCACCAGCAGAGAGGAGCTCAGTTTCCGCAATCAGCCCCAGCATTTT CATSREELSFRNQPQHF TRBJ1-5 few - TRBV15
TGTGCCAGCAGTTATGGAGCAGAGGACAGGGCGTACGAGCAGTACTTC CASSYGAEDRAYEQYF TRBJ2-7 - TRBD1 TRBV28
TGCGCCAGCAGTCAGCCCGGGACAGGGGGAACCTCAACTAATGAAAAACTGTTTTTT CASSQPGTGGTSTNEKLFF TRBJ1-4 once TRBD1 TRBV23-1
TGTGCCAGCAGCCGCGGGGGATTCGCTGAAGCTTTCTTT CASSRGGFAEAFF TRBJ1-1 many - TRBV25-1
TGTGCCAGCAGTTTGGTACTAGCGGGATACAATGAGCAGTTCTTC CASSLVLAGYNEQFF TRBJ2-1 - TRBD2 TRBV6-5
TGTGCCAGCAGCTTAGAGGGCCGAACGAAGGGGGCAGGCGGGGAGCTGTTTTTT CASSLEGRTKGAGGELFF TRBJ2-2 - TRBD1 TRBV11-3
TGCGCCAGCAGCCAACGGGACAGGGATTCTGACGAGCAGTACTTC CASSQRDRDSDEQYF TRBJ2-7 - TRBD1 TRBV4-3
TGTGCCAGCAGCTTTCAGGGGACTGAAGCTTTCTTT CASSFQGTEAFF TRBJ1-1 - - TRBV7-9
TGTGCCAGCAGCTTTCCGGGACAGGGGGCTTCCAACACTGAAGCTTTCTTT CASSFPGQGASNTEAFF TRBJ1-1 - TRBD1 TRBV7-9
TGCGCCAGCAGCCCTTTAGCGGGGGGGCCGATAGAGCAGTACTTC CASSPLAGGPIEQYF TRBJ2-7 once TRBD2 TRBV5-1
TGTGCCAGCAGTTCCCCGGGGACAGGGGGTCCCTACGAGCAGTACTTC CASSSPGTGGPYEQYF TRBJ2-7 once TRBD1 TRBV28
TGTGCCAGCACCCCCCGGGGCTATGGCTACACCTTC CASTPRGYGYTF TRBJ1-2 - - TRBV28
TGTGCCAGCAGTACGGACAGGGGGTCCTACAATGAGCAGTTCTTC CASSTDRGSYNEQFF TRBJ2-1 - TRBD1 TRBV2
TGTGCCAGCAGCGTAGACGGGAGCCCCCTGGGGGAGCTGTTTTTT CASSVDGSPLGELFF TRBJ2-2 - - TRBV9
TGTGCCAGCTCACCTGACAGGGGAGGGACAGATACGCAGTATTTT CASSPDRGGTDTQYF TRBJ2-3 - - TRBV18
TGTGCCAGCAGCCAAGGTGGGGGGGCTCTAACTGAAGCTTTCTTT CASSQGGGALTEAFF TRBJ1-1 once - TRBV7-2
TGTGCCAGCAGTGAAACTAGTGGAAATCAGCCCCAGCATTTT CASSETSGNQPQHF TRBJ1-5 few - TRBV25-1
TGTGCCAGCTCACTATCTATGGACAGGGGCTATGGCTACACCTTC CASSLSMDRGYGYTF TRBJ1-2 few TRBD1 TRBV18
TGTGCCAGCTCACCCCGGACTAGCTCTCAGGAGCAGTACTTC CASSPRTSSQEQYF TRBJ2-7 once TRBD2 TRBV18
TGCGCCAGCGAATGGGACTTCTCAGATACGCAGTATTTT CASEWDFSDTQYF TRBJ2-3 - - TRBV5-1
TGTGCCAGCAGGGACGGGACTAGCGTATTCTACGAGCAGTACTTC CASRDGTSVFYEQYF TRBJ2-7 - TRBD2 TRBV6-5
TGTGCCAGCATACACGTTAGGGGGAGCCGCTACGAGCAGTACTTC CASIHVRGSRYEQYF TRBJ2-7 - - TRBV27
TGTGCCAGCAGTCCGCACCAGGGTGCGGGCAATCAGCCCCAGCATTTT CASSPHQGAGNQPQHF TRBJ1-5 - - TRBV28
TGTGCCAGCAGTGAGCTGGGCAGGGAGACCCAGTACTTC CASSELGRETQYF TRBJ2-5 - - TRBV6-1